This T cell receptor beta chain was sequenced in a study of cytotoxic CD8 clonotypes in ibrutinib-treated CLL. Turning to the study itself: Patient counts were around 12 relapsed/refractory, roughly 15 treatment-naive and about 17 IGHV unmutated.

Method: immunoSEQ multiplex PCR; TCRdb's copy keeps in-frame clones and lacks some. Of 300,000 to 350,000 clones detected, almost 80% appear once; the ten largest clones hold 6.7%. V lost 0 bases, J lost 2 bases, and 10 bases lay in between. CDR1 and CDR2 (germline): SGDLS, YYNGEE. The length of the CDR3 is 15 residues. A remark on this clone: Its antigen is as yet unknown.

General study findings and limits: Baseline values of clonality outstripped age-matched healthy donors and followed circulating CD8+ T-cell counts. Whereas clonality rose at ibrutinib response, it declined toward baseline at progression.

The sample in question was PBMCs, obtained before ibrutinib treatment. The chain links TRBV9 to TRBJ2-3, with D possibly being TRBD2 (5 bases). The source is a human donor with chronic lymphocytic leukemia. CDR3 residues: CASSVDPGYTDTQYF. CDR3 DNA sequence: TGTGCCAGCAGCGTAGATCCGGGGTACACAGATACGCAGTATTTT.